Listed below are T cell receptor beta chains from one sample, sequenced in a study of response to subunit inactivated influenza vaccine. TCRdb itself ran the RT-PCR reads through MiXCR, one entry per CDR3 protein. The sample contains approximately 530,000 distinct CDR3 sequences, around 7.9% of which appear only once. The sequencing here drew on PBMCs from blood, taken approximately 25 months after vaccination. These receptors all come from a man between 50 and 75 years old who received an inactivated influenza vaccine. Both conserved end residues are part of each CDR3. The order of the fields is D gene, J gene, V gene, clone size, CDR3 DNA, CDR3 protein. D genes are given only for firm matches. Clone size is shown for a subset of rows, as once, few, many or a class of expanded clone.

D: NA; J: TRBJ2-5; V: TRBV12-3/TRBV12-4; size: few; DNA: TGTGCCAGCTCTCACGAGGAGGGAGGAGAGACCCAGTACTTC; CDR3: CASSHEEGGETQYF
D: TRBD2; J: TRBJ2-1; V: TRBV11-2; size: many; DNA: TGTGCCAGCAGCGGGGGACTAGCGGGGGTCTACAATGAGCAGTTCTTC; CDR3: CASSGGLAGVYNEQFF
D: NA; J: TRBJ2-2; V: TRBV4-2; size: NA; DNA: TGTGCCAGCAGCCAAGAGGTCTTAGCGAGGCCCGGGGAGCTGTTTTTT; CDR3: CASSQEVLARPGELFF
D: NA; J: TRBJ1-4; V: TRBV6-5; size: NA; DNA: TGTGCCAGCAGTTACTCGGAGGGTTCTTCTGAAAAACTGTTTTTT; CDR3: CASSYSEGSSEKLFF
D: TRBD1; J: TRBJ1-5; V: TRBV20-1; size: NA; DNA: TGCAGTGCTAGGGGGACAGAGGGCAATCAGCCCCAGCATTTT; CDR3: CSARGTEGNQPQHF
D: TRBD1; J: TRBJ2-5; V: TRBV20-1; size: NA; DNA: TGCAGTGCTAGTACTTCTGGGACAGGACAAGAGACCCAGTACTTC; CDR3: CSASTSGTGQETQYF
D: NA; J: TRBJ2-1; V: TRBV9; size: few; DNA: TGTGCCAGCAGCAGACCAGACAGCGTCAATGAGCAGTTCTTC; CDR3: CASSRPDSVNEQFF
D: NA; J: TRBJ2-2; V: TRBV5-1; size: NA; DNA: TGCGCCAGCAGCTTGGTGAAGGGGGGGACCGGGGAGCTGTTTTTT; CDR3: CASSLVKGGTGELFF
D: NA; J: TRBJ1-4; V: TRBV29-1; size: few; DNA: TGCAGCGTTGCCAGGCAACCAAATGAAAAACTGTTTTTT; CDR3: CSVARQPNEKLFF
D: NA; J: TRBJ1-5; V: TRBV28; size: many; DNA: TGTGCCAGCAGTTTATCGGGATTCAATCAGCCCCAGCATTTT; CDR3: CASSLSGFNQPQHF
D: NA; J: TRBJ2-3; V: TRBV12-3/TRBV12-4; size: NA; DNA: TGTGCCAGTTGGTCCCGGAATACAGATACGCAGTATTTT; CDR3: CASWSRNTDTQYF
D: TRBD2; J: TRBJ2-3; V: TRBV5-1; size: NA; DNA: TGCGCCAGCAGGTCCCTAGCGGGGATCACAGATACGCAGTATTTT; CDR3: CASRSLAGITDTQYF
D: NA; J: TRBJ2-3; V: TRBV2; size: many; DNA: TGTGCCAGCAGTGAAGAGATTCTCACAGATACGCAGTATTTT; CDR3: CASSEEILTDTQYF
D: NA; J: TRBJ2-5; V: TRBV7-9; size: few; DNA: TGTGCCAGCAGCTTAGGGGGTCTTCTTCAAGAGACCCAGTACTTC; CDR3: CASSLGGLLQETQYF
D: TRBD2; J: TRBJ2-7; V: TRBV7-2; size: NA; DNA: TGTGCCAGCAGCGAAACCCCAACGGGGGGACTGGGGTTC; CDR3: CASSETPTGGLGF
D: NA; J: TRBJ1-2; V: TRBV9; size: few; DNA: TGTGCCAGCAGCGTAGATAACGGTTATGGCTACACCTTC; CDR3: CASSVDNGYGYTF